This T cell receptor beta chain was observed in a study of blood T cells in healthy people across ages. Study-wide findings and caveats: Bulk PBMC profiling left naive and antigen-experienced comparisons inconclusive.

The V gene end was trimmed by 1 base and the J gene end by 7 bases; junction bases not matched to a gene: 8. The CDR3 has 17 residues. Samples each had at least 5.5 micrograms of total RNA extracted. Remarks on this clonotype: No antigen is known for it.

Next came a second PCR, run for about 6 to 11 cycles, which used a sample-barcoded 5' primer along with a J-beta primer mix. TCRdb reanalysed the 5' RACE reads using MiXCR and keeps one entry per CDR3 protein. The sample holds around 970,000 distinct CDR3 sequences; about 51% are singletons and the top ten take about a fifth. This receptor was taken from a woman in her sixties in good health. The material sequenced was blood. The chain joins TRBV12-3 or TRBV12-4 to TRBJ2-1, with TRBD1 matching over 12 bases. This chain's CDR3 is CASSLVGDRGRGNEQFF. The CDR3 DNA is TGTGCCAGCAGTTTAGTGGGGGACAGGGGGCGCGGGAATGAGCAGTTCTTC.